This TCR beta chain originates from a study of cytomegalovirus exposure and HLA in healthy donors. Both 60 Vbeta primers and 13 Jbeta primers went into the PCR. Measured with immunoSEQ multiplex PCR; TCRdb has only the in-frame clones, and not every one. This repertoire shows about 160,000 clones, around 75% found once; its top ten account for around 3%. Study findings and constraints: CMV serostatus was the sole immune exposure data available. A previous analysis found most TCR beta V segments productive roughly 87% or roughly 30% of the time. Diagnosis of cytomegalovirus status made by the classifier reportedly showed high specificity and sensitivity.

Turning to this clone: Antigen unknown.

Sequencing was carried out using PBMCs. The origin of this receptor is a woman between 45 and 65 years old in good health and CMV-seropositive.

As DNA, the CDR3 is TGTGCCAGCAGCTTAGGTCGTAGCTCAGATACGCAGTATTTT. Encoded protein: CASSLGRSSDTQYF. This chain uses TRBV7-3 with TRBJ2-3, with D unresolved. The CDR3 contains 14 residues. The germline V and J ends were trimmed by 2 bases and 4 bases, with 10 bases remaining between them. Germline V CDR1 and CDR2: SGHTA, FQGTGA. Full variable domain (remainder filled in from reference TRBV7-3 and TRBJ2-3): GAGVSQTPSNKVTEKGKYVELRCDPISGHTALYWYRQSLGQGPEFLIYFQGTGAADDSGLPNDRFFAVRPEGSVSTLKIQRTERGDSAVYLCASSLGRSSDTQYFGPGTRLTVL.